This T cell receptor (beta chain) was captured by sequencing in a study of Ad26.COV2.S vaccination and SARS-CoV-2 variants. Regarding the study as a whole: A substantial breadth of spike-specific CD8+ and CD4+ T cell responses after vaccination has been reported.

The CDR3 runs 12 residues. Between the trimmed V and J ends, which lost 6 bases and 8 bases, there was a span of 13 bases. Germline loops: CDR1 LNHDA, CDR2 SQIVND (reference sequence). The data were produced by immunoSEQ multiplex PCR, yet TCRdb's version contains in-frame clones alone and is incomplete. Among a few hundred thousand clones, roughly 90% were seen once, and the ten largest hold around 5.5%. Of note for this clone: Antigen: not known.

The treatment here: over 15 received Ad26.COV2.S at low or high dose, single or two shots; 5 received placebo; per-sample allocation not given. Collection of the samples took place on day 63 after the first injection of vaccine or placebo. The clonotype originates from a person between 18 and 65 years old who received the Ad26.COV2.S COVID-19 vaccine or a placebo. The chain is built from TRBV19 and TRBJ1-1; the D gene is possibly TRBD1 (6 bases). The sequencing used peripheral blood, collected in a trial of Ad26.COV2.S vaccine versus placebo. CDR3 protein: CASRQGAIEAFF. The CDR3 DNA sequence: TGTGCCAGTAGACAGGGCGCGATCGAAGCTTTCTTT. The whole variable domain, remainder taken from reference TRBV19 and TRBJ1-1, is DGGITQSPKYLFRKEGQNVTLSCEQNLNHDAMYWYRQDPGQGLRLIYYSQIVNDFQKGDIAEGYSVSREKKESFPLTVTSAQKNPTAFYLCASRQGAIEAFFGQGTRLTVV.